Described below is a single T cell receptor beta chain sequence and its context. Its cognate antigen is unknown. The junction differs from germline at one of its ends, possibly a read error. The data derive from a study of T cells in Graves' hyperthyroidism and ophthalmopathy. Study-level findings and limits: Clonotypes that were expanded in thyroid above 0.001 mostly appeared in blood too.

Germline V gives CDR1 SGHTA, CDR2 FQGNSA. The CDR3 extends over 15 amino acids. Graves' hyperthyroidism is called stable when ophthalmopathy does not progress within 18 months. Diagnostic decisions used clinical symptoms, serum thyroxine and TRAb, thyroid ultrasound and orbital computed tomography. There were TCR beta CDR3 regions amplified from RNA transcripts. First-round RT-PCR targeting the TCR CDR3 was performed with the HTBI primer set. One entry per CDR3 protein results from TCRdb running MiXCR on the multiplex PCR reads. Here the sample spans 92,000 or so distinct CDR3 sequences, roughly 49% being singletons.

The sample was blood. This sequence was found in a woman between 40 and 50 years old with Graves' hyperthyroidism. The chain joins TRBV7-2 to TRBJ2-7; D possibly matches TRBD1 or TRBD2 (5 bases each). The CDR3 spells CASRLGRGYDYEQYF. CDR3 DNA sequence: TGTGCCAGCAGATTAGGCCGGGGCTACGACTACGAGCAGTACTTC.